A single sample gave rise to the 6 T cell receptor beta chains below, sequenced in a study of blood T cell repertoires in COVID-19. Method: immunoSEQ multiplex PCR; TCRdb's copy keeps in-frame clones and lacks some. The table records over 200,000 clones, roughly nine tenths of them present only once. Sequenced sample: peripheral blood. The receptor set was obtained from a man in his forties with active or convalescent COVID-19.

V and J are TRBV4-1 and TRBJ2-7, with 7 bases identical to TRBD1. Germline assignment: CDR1 MGHRA and CDR2 YSYEKL. Trimming removed 2 bases from V and 2 bases from J; junction bases left unmatched: 6. CDR3 length: 15 amino acids. CDR3 bases: TGCGCCAGCAGCCAACAAGGGACAGACCCCTACGAGCAGTACTTC. The encoded protein is CASSQQGTDPYEQYF.

The chain recombines TRBV29-1 with TRBJ2-2, with 7 bases lining up with TRBD2. The ends lost 3 bases at V and 4 bases at J; junction bases unmatched: 5. The germline V gene has CDR1 SQVTM and CDR2 ANQGSEA. This CDR3 region has 14 residues. CDR3 nucleotides: TGCAGCGTTGATTCAGGGAGGGTCACCGGGGAGCTGTTTTTT. Translated: CSVDSGRVTGELFF.

The chain has TRBV7-8 and TRBJ1-1; TRBD1 might be the D (5 bases). In germline, CDR1 is SGHVS, CDR2 FQNEAQ. This CDR3 contains 14 residues. V lost 4 bases, J lost 7 bases, and 16 bases lay in between. CDR3 coding DNA: TGTGCCAGCAGCTCATCTGGGGGGGACGGTGAAGCTTTCTTT. This codes for CASSSSGGDGEAFF.

This clone was seen a single time. The J gene is TRBJ2-7, the V gene TRBV2; TRBD2 agrees at 7 bases. In germline, CDR1 is SNHLY, CDR2 FYNNEI. V dropped 3 bases and J dropped 3; count of bases not matched to a gene: 2. CDR3 length: 13 residues. For the CDR3, the DNA is TGTGCCAGCAGTGAGGGGGGGTACTACGAGCAGTACTTC. Protein: CASSEGGYYEQYF.

The chain has TRBV28 and TRBJ1-5; 7 nucleotides agree with TRBD1. This CDR3 is 16 amino acids long. The ends lost 6 bases at V and 3 bases at J; junction bases unmatched: 11. Germline loops: CDR1 MDHEN, CDR2 SYDVKM. This chain's CDR3 is CASRPTTGRINQPQHF. CDR3 nucleotides: TGTGCCAGCAGACCCACGACAGGGCGGATCAATCAGCCCCAGCATTTT.

The chain has TRBV5-1 and TRBJ1-6; TRBD1 aligns across 7 bases. The germline CDR1 and CDR2 sequences are SGHRS and YFSETQ. V lost 4 bases, J lost 4 bases, and 14 bases stayed unmatched. The CDR3 sequence is 18 residues long. The CDR3 here is CASSPTPGQTLYNSPLHF. In DNA form, the CDR3 reads TGCGCCAGCAGCCCGACTCCGGGACAGACTTTGTATAATTCACCCCTCCACTTT. The whole variable domain, remainder taken from reference TRBV5-1 and TRBJ1-6, is KAGVTQTPRYLIKTRGQQVTLSCSPISGHRSVSWYQQTPGQGLQFLFEYFSETQRNKGNFPGRFSGRQFSNSRSEMNVSTLELGDSALYLCASSPTPGQTLYNSPLHFGNGTRLTVT.